The clone carrying this TCR beta chain was counted only a few times. Its cognate antigen is unknown. A second PCR, run for roughly 7 to 11 cycles, used a sample-barcoded 5' primer plus a J-beta primer mix. A single record per CDR3 protein comes from TCRdb applying MiXCR to the 5' RACE reads. The repertoire consists of some 730,000 distinct CDR3 sequences, with 20% to 25% occurring once and the leading ten covering roughly 22%. Looked up from germline, CDR1 is DFQATT and CDR2 is SNEGSKA (reference sequence). V lost 5 bases and J lost 0; bases outside the gene matches: 5. This CDR3 contains 14 residues. This sample is drawn from a study of blood T cells in healthy people across ages. Notes on the study in general: CMV status of donors was unknown, possibly confounding expanded clonotype changes. In long-lived donors, naive CD4+ cell counts and diversity exceeded those of aged donors. Those diversity estimates obtained from one million T cells were thought to be underestimates.

Sequencing used blood. The sequence was collected from a man aged 65-85 years in good health. V gene TRBV20-1 combines with J gene TRBJ2-3, with 7 bases fitting TRBD2. CDR3 protein: CSAYSGSSTDTQYF. As DNA, the CDR3 is TGCAGTGCTTATAGCGGGTCTAGCACAGATACGCAGTATTTT.